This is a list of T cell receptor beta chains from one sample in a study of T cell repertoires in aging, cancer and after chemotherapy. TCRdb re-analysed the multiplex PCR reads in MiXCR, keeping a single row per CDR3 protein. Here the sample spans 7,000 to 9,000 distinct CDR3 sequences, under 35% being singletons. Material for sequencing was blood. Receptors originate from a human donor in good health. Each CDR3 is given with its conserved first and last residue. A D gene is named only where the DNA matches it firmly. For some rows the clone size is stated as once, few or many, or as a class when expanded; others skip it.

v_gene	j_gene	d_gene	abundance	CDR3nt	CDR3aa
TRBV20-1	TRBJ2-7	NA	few	TGCAGTGCTAGAGATGCCTACGAGCAGTACTTC	CSARDAYEQYF
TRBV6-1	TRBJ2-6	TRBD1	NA	TGTGCCAGCAACAATGGACAGGGTATGTCTGGGGCCAACGTCCTGACTTTC	CASNNGQGMSGANVLTF
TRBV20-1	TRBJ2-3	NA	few	TGCAGTGGGCGATATTCGGATACGCAGTATTTT	CSGRYSDTQYF
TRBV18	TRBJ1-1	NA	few	TGTGCCAGCTCACCACGCCACGTAGCAGCGACGGAGAACACTGAAGCTTTCTTT	CASSPRHVAATENTEAFF
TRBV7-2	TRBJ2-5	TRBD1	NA	TGCGCCAGCAGCCGACAGGGGGCTAACCAAGAGACCCAGTACTTC	CASSRQGANQETQYF
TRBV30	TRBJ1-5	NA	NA	TGTGCCTGGAGTTCGAATTCGGGATATAGCAATCAGCCCCAGCATTTT	CAWSSNSGYSNQPQHF
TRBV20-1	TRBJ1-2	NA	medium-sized	TGCAGTGCTAGAGGGGGAGGGGATGGCTACACCTTC	CSARGGGDGYTF
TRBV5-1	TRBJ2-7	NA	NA	TGCGCCAGCAGCTTAGTGGGAGGGACACCATCCTACGAGCAGTACTTC	CASSLVGGTPSYEQYF
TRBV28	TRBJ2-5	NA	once	TGTGCCCTATCGGCTAGCGCTCAAGAGACCCAGTACTTC	CALSASAQETQYF
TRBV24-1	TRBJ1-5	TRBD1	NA	TGTGCCACCTCAGACAGGGGGGATCAGCCCCAGCATTTT	CATSDRGDQPQHF
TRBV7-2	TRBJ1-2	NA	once	TGTGCCAGCAGCTTATCTTCGAGGGAGGATGGCTACACCTTC	CASSLSSREDGYTF
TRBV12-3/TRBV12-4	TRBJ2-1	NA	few	TGTGCCAGCAGTTTATGGGGGTCGCGGGGCTGGTACAATGAGCAGTTCTTC	CASSLWGSRGWYNEQFF
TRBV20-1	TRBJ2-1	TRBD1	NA	TGCAGTGCTAGAGATTCTGGGACAGGGAAAAATGAGCAGTTCTTC	CSARDSGTGKNEQFF
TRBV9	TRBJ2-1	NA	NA	TGTGCCAGCAGCGATGGGACCTACTACAATGAGCAGTTCTTC	CASSDGTYYNEQFF
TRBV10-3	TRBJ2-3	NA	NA	TGTGCCATCAGTGAGTCGAAGGTGGGGAGCACAGATACGCAGTATTTT	CAISESKVGSTDTQYF
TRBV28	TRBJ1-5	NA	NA	TGTGCCAGCACCTCCGGGGTAGGGTTTCAGCCCCAGCATTTT	CASTSGVGFQPQHF
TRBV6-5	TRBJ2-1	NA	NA	TGTGCCAGCAGTTACGACAGCTACAATGAGCAGTTCTTC	CASSYDSYNEQFF
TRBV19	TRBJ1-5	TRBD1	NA	TGTGCCAGTAGTATTGACAGGGCCCAGCCCCAGCATTTT	CASSIDRAQPQHF
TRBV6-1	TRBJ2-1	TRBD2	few	TGTGCCAGCAGTGAAGGGGGACTAGCACGCGAGCAGTTCTTC	CASSEGGLAREQFF
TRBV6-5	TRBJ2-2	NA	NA	TGTGCCAGCAGTTACGAGAACACCGGGGAGCTGTTTTTT	CASSYENTGELFF
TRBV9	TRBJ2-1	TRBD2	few	TGTGCCAGCAGCGTAGCTCGGCTAGCGGCAAACAATGAGCAGTTCTTC	CASSVARLAANNEQFF
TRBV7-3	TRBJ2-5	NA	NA	TGTGCCAGCAGCTCGGGCCCCCGGGAGACCCAGTACTTC	CASSSGPRETQYF
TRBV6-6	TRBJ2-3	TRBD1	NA	TGTGCCAGCAGTCCCCCCCTAAGAGACAGGGGGCTAACAGATACGCAGTATTTT	CASSPPLRDRGLTDTQYF
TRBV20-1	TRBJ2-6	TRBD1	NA	TGCAGTGCTAGAGGGACAGGGGGCTCAGGGGCCAACGTCCTGACTTTC	CSARGTGGSGANVLTF
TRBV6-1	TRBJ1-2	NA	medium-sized	TGTGCCAGCTTCAGTTATGGCTACACCTTC	CASFSYGYTF
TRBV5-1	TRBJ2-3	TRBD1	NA	TGCGCCAGCAGCCTCGGACAGGCCACAGATACGCAGTATTTT	CASSLGQATDTQYF
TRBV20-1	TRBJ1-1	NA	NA	TGCAGTGCTAGAGTGGGAGGGGGTAATGAAGCTTTCTTT	CSARVGGGNEAFF
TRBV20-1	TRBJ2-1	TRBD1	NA	TGCAGTGCTAGTGGACAGGGGCTAGGTTATGAGCAGTTCTTC	CSASGQGLGYEQFF
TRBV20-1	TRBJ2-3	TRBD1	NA	TGCAGTGCAAAACAGGGGGCGTTTACAGATACGCAGTATTTT	CSAKQGAFTDTQYF
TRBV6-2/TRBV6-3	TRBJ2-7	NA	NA	TGTGCCAGCAGAGGAGCCGGGACCCTCGAGCAGTACTTC	CASRGAGTLEQYF
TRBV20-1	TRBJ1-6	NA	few	TGCAGTGCTAGATACAGGGAAGGAGTTAATTCACCCCTCCACTTT	CSARYREGVNSPLHF
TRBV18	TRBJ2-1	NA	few	TGTGCCAGCTCACCACAACGAGGGAGCTCCTACAATGAGCAGTTCTTC	CASSPQRGSSYNEQFF
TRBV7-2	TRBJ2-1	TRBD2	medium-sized	TGTGCCAGCAGCCTAGCGGGAGGGCCCTCTGAGCAGTTCTTC	CASSLAGGPSEQFF
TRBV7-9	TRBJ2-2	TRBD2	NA	TGTGCCAGCAGATTAGGCGCGGCTAGCGGGAGAACGGGCACCGGGGAGCTGTTTTTT	CASRLGAASGRTGTGELFF
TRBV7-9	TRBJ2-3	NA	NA	TGTGCCAGCATCCGGACGGGAGTGAGCACAGATACGCAGTATTTT	CASIRTGVSTDTQYF
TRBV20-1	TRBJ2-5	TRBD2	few	TGCAGCCGACTAGCGGGAGCGACAACCCCCGAGACCCAGTACTTC	CSRLAGATTPETQYF
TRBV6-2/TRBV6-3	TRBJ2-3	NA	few	TGTGCCAGCAGTTACGATTTTACCACAGATACGCAGTATTTT	CASSYDFTTDTQYF
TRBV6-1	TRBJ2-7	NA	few	TGTGCCAGCGTTGACCGATCGGAGCCGTACTTC	CASVDRSEPYF
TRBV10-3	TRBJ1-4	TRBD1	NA	TGTGCCATCAGTATGGGACAGGTTAATGAAAAACTGTTTTTT	CAISMGQVNEKLFF
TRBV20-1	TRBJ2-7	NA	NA	TGCAGTGCTAGATACGGGAGTGAAGAGCAGTACTTC	CSARYGSEEQYF
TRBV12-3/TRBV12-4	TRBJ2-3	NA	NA	TGTGCCAGCAGTTTAAGGGTAGGCGGCTTACCCACAGATACGCAGTATTTT	CASSLRVGGLPTDTQYF
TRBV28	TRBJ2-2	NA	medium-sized	TGTGCCAGCAGTTTATTAGGGGCAGGCGGCACCGGGGAGCTGTTTTTT	CASSLLGAGGTGELFF
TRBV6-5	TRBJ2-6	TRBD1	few	TGTGCCTCTAAGTCGACAGGGGACGGTGGGGCCAACGTCCTGACTTTC	CASKSTGDGGANVLTF
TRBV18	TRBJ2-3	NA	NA	TGTGCCAGCTCACCAAGGACAGCTAGCACAGATACGCAGTATTTT	CASSPRTASTDTQYF
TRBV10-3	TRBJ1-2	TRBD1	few	TGTGCCATCAGGGAACAGGGGGCCGTAATCAACTATGGCTACACCTTC	CAIREQGAVINYGYTF
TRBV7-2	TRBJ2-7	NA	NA	TGTGCCAGCAGCTTATCGGGATCCTACGAGCAGTACTTC	CASSLSGSYEQYF
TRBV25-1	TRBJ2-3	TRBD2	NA	TGTGCCAGCAGAGGGGAGGGCACGAATACGCAGTATTTT	CASRGEGTNTQYF
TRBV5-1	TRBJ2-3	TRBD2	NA	TGCGCCAGCCTTAGGGGAGGGAGCACAGATACGCAGTATTTT	CASLRGGSTDTQYF
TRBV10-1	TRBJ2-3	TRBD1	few	TGTGCCAGCAGTGTGGGTCTGAACAGGGGAGATACGCAGTATTTT	CASSVGLNRGDTQYF
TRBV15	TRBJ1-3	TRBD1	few	TGTGCCACCAGCGGAACAGGGGGGAACACCATATATTTT	CATSGTGGNTIYF